This T cell receptor beta chain was recovered during a study of blood T cell repertoires in COVID-19. Original data processing: Amplification from reference gene primers served as the basis for estimated nucleated cell counts. Generated by immunoSEQ multiplex PCR, the TCRdb table keeps only in-frame clones and is missing some. V and J calls plus clone size are reproduced from that table; the DNA served to infer D and trimming. The table lists around 370,000 clones, 91% of them singletons. The specimen was peripheral blood. The TCR sequence derives from a woman younger than 35 who had recovered from COVID-19.

In nucleotides, the CDR3 is TGTGCCAGCTCGTCTGTACTTACGTACCAAGAGACCCAGTACTTC. It encodes CASSSVLTYQETQYF. The chain is built from TRBV27 and TRBJ2-5; no reliable D call. V was pared by 8 bases and J by 0 bases, with 16 bases between. Looked up from germline, CDR1 is MNHEY and CDR2 is SMNVEV (reference sequence). The CDR3 is 15 residues long.